The next 17 T cell receptor beta chains were all read from a single sample in a study of identifying expanded T cells in peripheral blood. Measured with immunoSEQ multiplex PCR; TCRdb has only the in-frame clones, and not every one. The repertoire holds about 120,000 clones, with around four fifths as singletons. The source material was blood. The receptor set was obtained from a person between 18 and 70 years old in good health.

The chain links TRBV5-1 to TRBJ1-1, with D unclear. CDR1 and CDR2 (germline): SGHRS, YFSETQ. This CDR3 is built from 15 residues. V was cut by 1 base and J by 3 bases, with 13 bases left in between. CDR3 in DNA: TGCGCCAGCAGCTTGTTGGGCCTCGAGGACACTGAAGCTTTCTTT. This translates into CASSLLGLEDTEAFF. The whole variable domain, filled in from reference TRBV5-1 and TRBJ1-1, reads KAGVTQTPRYLIKTRGQQVTLSCSPISGHRSVSWYQQTPGQGLQFLFEYFSETQRNKGNFPGRFSGRQFSNSRSEMNVSTLELGDSALYLCASSLLGLEDTEAFFGQGTRLTVV.

The V and J genes are TRBV19 and TRBJ1-2, with D perhaps TRBD1 (5 bases). Germline CDR1 LNHDA, CDR2 SQIVND (reference sequence). The CDR3 has 15 residues. Trimming stripped 2 bases from V and 9 bases from J, with 19 bases between. CDR3 bases: TGTGCCAGTAGTATACAACGGGCGGGGGAGAAGAGCTACACCTTC. This translates into CASSIQRAGEKSYTF.

The chain is built from TRBV7-2 and TRBJ2-3; TRBD2 matches at 13 bases. The trim removed 5 bases at V and 5 bases at J, leaving 13 bases unmatched. The CDR3 consists of 18 residues. CDR1 is SGHTA, CDR2 FQGNSA, per germline. The CDR3 protein is CASSSRLTSGGLGDTQYF. In DNA, the CDR3 is TGTGCCAGCAGCAGTCGCCTGACTAGCGGGGGGCTCGGAGATACGCAGTATTTT.

The chain has TRBV10-2 and TRBJ2-2; no firm D call. V lost 6 bases and J 2 bases, leaving 7 bases between the germline ends. The length of the CDR3 is 13 residues. The germline CDR1 and CDR2 sequences are WSHSY and SAAADI. The CDR3 reads CASSGVNTGELFF. The CDR3 bases are TGCGCCAGCAGCGGCGTTAACACCGGGGAGCTGTTTTTT.

The chain carries TRBV30 and TRBJ2-7, with 10 bases matching TRBD1. CDR1 and CDR2 from the germline V gene are GTSNPN and SVGIG (reference sequence). V lost 5 bases, J lost 2 bases, and 6 bases stayed unmatched. The CDR3 consists of 14 residues. CDR3 sequence (DNA): TGTGCCTGGGGTGGAGACAGGGGGCCCTACGAGCAGTACTTC. The encoded protein is CAWGGDRGPYEQYF.

In its sample, this clone was seen a few times. This rearrangement joins TRBV18 to TRBJ2-1; no clear D. CDR3 size: 11 residues. Germline lookup yields CDR1 KGHSH and CDR2 LQKENI. With 3 bases removed from V and 7 bases from J, the gap between germline ends came to 4 bases. Written as DNA, the CDR3 is TGTGCCAGCTCACCGTTAAATGAGCAGTTCTTC. Residues: CASSPLNEQFF. The whole variable domain, filled in from reference TRBV18 and TRBJ2-1, reads NAGVMQNPRHLVRRRGQEARLRCSPMKGHSHVYWYRQLPEEGLKFMVYLQKENIIDESGMPKERFSAEFPKEGPSILRIQQVVRGDSAAYFCASSPLNEQFFGPGTRLTVL.

The chain recombines TRBV6-5 with TRBJ2-7, with D possibly being TRBD1 (6 bases). The CDR3 totals 14 residues. Germline CDR1 and CDR2: MNHEY and SVGAGI. The V end lost 0 bases, the J end lost 0 bases, and 6 bases lay between the germline ends. The CDR3: CASSYSDSSYEQYF. The CDR3 DNA follows: TGTGCCAGCAGTTACTCGGACAGCTCCTACGAGCAGTACTTC.

The CDR3 here is CASSSRAGAGNTIYF. As DNA, the CDR3 is TGTGCCAGCAGCTCCCGGGCAGGGGCTGGAAACACCATATATTTT. V usage is TRBV11-2 and J usage is TRBJ1-3; perhaps TRBD1 as D (6 bases). From germline, CDR1 is SGHAT and CDR2 FQNNGV. CDR3 size: 15 residues. Trimming removed 4 bases from V and 2 bases from J, with 12 bases in between.

The chain employs TRBV6-4 and TRBJ2-1; unclear D gene. V was cut by 8 bases and J by 10 bases, with 18 bases left in between. The CDR3 length is 13 residues. CDR1 and CDR2 (germline): MRHNA, SNTAGT. The CDR3 nucleotides are TGTGCCAGCGGGCTGGGTGATCGAGGAGAGCAGTTCTTC. It translates to CASGLGDRGEQFF.

The chain joins TRBV6-6 to TRBJ2-2; D possibly uses TRBD1 or TRBD2 (7 bases each). CDR1 is MNHNY, CDR2 SVGAGI, per germline (reference sequence). Trimming pared 6 bases from V and 0 bases from J, leaving 11 bases between. CDR3 length equals 15 residues. The DNA for the CDR3 is TGTGCCAGCAGACCAGGGGGGGCGAACACCGGGGAGCTGTTTTTT. Translating gives CASRPGGANTGELFF.

The chain combines TRBV6-5 with TRBJ1-2, with D maybe TRBD1 (6 bases). There are 14 residues in the CDR3. The germline CDR1 and CDR2 sequences are MNHEY and SVGAGI. V was clipped by 5 bases and J by 4 bases, with 14 bases between them. The CDR3 region has the DNA TGTGCCAGCAGTCCACCTCGAGGGGGCTATGGCTACACCTTC. Translating it yields CASSPPRGGYGYTF.

This chain joins TRBV4-1 and TRBJ2-7; 9 bases fit TRBD1. Germline-derived CDR1 and CDR2 are MGHRA and YSYEKL. V trimming: 0 bases; J trimming: 4 bases; junction bases outside the gene matches: 4. The CDR3 totals 15 residues. The CDR3 nucleotides are TGCGCCAGCAGCCAAGATGGGACAGGGCATTACGAGCAGTACTTC. This codes for CASSQDGTGHYEQYF.

V usage is TRBV6-1 and J usage is TRBJ1-4; no firm D call. The ends were cut back, 6 bases at V and 7 bases at J, with 15 bases in the middle. Germline values: CDR1 MNHNS, CDR2 SASEGT. CDR3 size: 14 residues. The CDR3 reads CASSLVVLGEKLFF. Here the CDR3 DNA reads TGTGCCAGCAGCCTAGTCGTCCTTGGTGAAAAACTGTTTTTT.

J is TRBJ1-2 and V is TRBV11-2, with D unclear. Trimming took 3 bases from V and 0 from J, leaving 17 bases between them. The CDR3 is 17 amino acids. CDR1 and CDR2 from the germline V gene are SGHAT and FQNNGV. The CDR3 spells CASSFGLRTKANYGYTF. CDR3 sequence (DNA): TGTGCCAGCAGCTTTGGTTTGAGGACGAAAGCTAACTATGGCTACACCTTC.

This clone was recorded once. The chain employs TRBV4-3 and TRBJ1-1, with D possibly TRBD1 on 6 matching bases. CDR1 and CDR2 from the germline V gene are LGHNA and YSLEER. This CDR3 contains 13 residues. Between the trimmed V and J ends, which lost 3 bases and 1 base, there was a span of 6 bases. DNA for the CDR3: TGCGCCAGCAGCCACAGGGGGAACACTGAAGCTTTCTTT. It codes for CASSHRGNTEAFF.

This clone has a single count. This chain connects TRBV4-1 to TRBJ2-7; D is possibly TRBD2 (5 bases). Germline loops: CDR1 MGHRA, CDR2 YSYEKL. V lost 1 base, J lost 1 base, and 17 bases lay in between. CDR3 length: 17 residues. CDR3: CASSQGGTSFSSYEQYF. The CDR3 region has the DNA TGCGCCAGCAGCCAAGGCGGTACTAGTTTCTCGTCCTACGAGCAGTACTTC.

The chain combines TRBV7-8 with TRBJ2-1; no definite D call. In germline, CDR1 is SGHVS, CDR2 FQNEAQ. There are 13 residues in the CDR3. Trimming took off 8 bases at V and 3 bases at J, with 11 bases between the two ends. CDR3: CASGPKNYNEQFF. In DNA, the CDR3 is TGTGCCAGCGGACCGAAAAACTACAATGAGCAGTTCTTC.